This TCR beta chain is from a study of shared clonotypes between healthy human individuals. Naive CD8 isolation took CD45RO-negative cells positively selected for CCR7 and excluded terminally differentiated effector memory CD45RA+ cells. The CDR3 has 15 residues. V gave up 5 bases and J gave up 5 bases; unmatched junction bases: 6. CDR1 SGHVS and CDR2 FNYEAQ come from the germline V gene. Clones were sequenced by immunoSEQ multiplex PCR, and TCRdb holds only the in-frame ones, with some missing. The table shows roughly 2 million clones, with about 95% occurring only once. The source of this sequence is a man aged 18-30 years in good health. The rearrangement links TRBV7-6 to TRBJ2-3; 11 bases map to TRBD2. Specimen: naive CD8+ T cells sorted from blood. CDR3 in amino acids: CASSPGTSGGDTQYF. The CDR3 DNA is TGTGCCAGCAGCCCAGGAACTAGCGGGGGAGATACGCAGTATTTT.